The TCR beta chain under discussion was sequenced for a study of glioma-infiltrating T cells. TCR alpha and beta CDR3 regions were amplified from RNA using iRepertoire nested multiplex PCR. One-step reverse transcription and amplification started from approximately 100-400 ng of tissue mRNA or PBMC total RNA. A single record per CDR3 protein comes from TCRdb applying MiXCR to the multiplex PCR reads. Of about 140,000 distinct CDR3 sequences listed, roughly two fifths are singletons. About this clonotype: Its antigen is as yet unknown.

CDR3 length: 15 residues. V was trimmed by 0 bases and J by 6 bases, leaving 15 bases between them. From germline, CDR1 is SGDLS and CDR2 YYNGEE. General study results and limits: Non-neoplastic patients had below-expected tissue-blood divergence, while all gliomas exceeded expectation.

The clonotype comes from a human donor with low-grade glioma or glioblastoma, undergoing nonglioma brain surgery, or in good health (not recorded which). What was sequenced was glioma tissue, nonneoplastic brain tissue, or PBMCs (not recorded which). V is TRBV9 and J is TRBJ1-2; the D gene is possibly TRBD1 (5 bases). The CDR3 nucleotides read TGTGCCAGCAGCGTAGCTACCCAGGGCGGGCATGGCTACACCTTC. Amino acid sequence: CASSVATQGGHGYTF.